This T cell receptor (beta chain) was captured by sequencing in a study of prognosis after radiotherapy for stage I lung cancer. Study background: Adenocarcinoma occurred in twelve patients and squamous cell carcinoma in about 7. None of the patients had concurrent treatment alongside stereotactic body radiotherapy.

Trimming took off 1 base at V and 8 bases at J, with 9 bases between the two ends. CDR1 MNHNS and CDR2 SASEGT come from the germline V gene. CDR3 size: 13 residues. Two-round multiplex PCR on genomic DNA was the method by which TCR beta CDR3 was amplified. Used in first-round PCR were primers specific to each TRBV and TRBJ gene. TCRdb re-derived calls from the multiplex PCR reads in MiXCR, one entry per CDR3 protein. The profile shows about 59,000 distinct CDR3 sequences, more than 25% of them singletons. This clonotype was seen at least ten times. The sequence derives from a donor aged 50 or older with non-small cell lung cancer. Sequencing was performed on PBMCs, taken before or after stereotactic body radiation therapy (not recorded which). V gene TRBV6-1 combines with J gene TRBJ2-1; either TRBD1 or TRBD2 may supply D (5 bases each). DNA of the CDR3: TGTGCCAGCAGTGAAGTCGGGGCGGATGAGCAGTTCTTC. Translation gives CASSEVGADEQFF.